This TCR beta chain was obtained from a study of blood T cell repertoires in COVID-19. Turning to the study itself: There were acute and convalescent COVID-19 samples, and they came from the United States, Italy and Spain. Sources were T cells, B-cell-depleted T cells, or PBMCs; the material itself was cDNA or gDNA.

CDR1 MNHEY and CDR2 SMNVEV come from the germline V gene (reference sequence). Between the trimmed V and J ends, which lost 1 base and 0 bases, there was a span of 7 bases. This CDR3 is 15 amino acids long. Seattle patient enrollment occurred during active infection, with longitudinal follow-up thereafter. Per the original data handling: Amplified reference gene primers provided the basis for estimating nucleated cell counts. Method: immunoSEQ multiplex PCR; TCRdb's copy keeps in-frame clones and lacks some. That table gives V, J and clone size, and the DNA gave D and trimming. The sample lists 150,000 to 200,000 clones, approximately 85% occurring once.

The chain is built from TRBV27 and TRBJ2-1, with D tentatively TRBD2 (5 bases). The sequencing sample was made of peripheral blood. The receptor's source is an elderly woman with COVID-19, enrolled during active disease. The CDR3 nucleotides read TGTGCCAGCAGTTTATATACTAGCTCCTACAATGAGCAGTTCTTC. This translates into CASSLYTSSYNEQFF.